This T cell receptor beta chain originates from a study of shared clonotypes between healthy human individuals. The assay was immunoSEQ multiplex PCR, and TCRdb's table has in-frame clones only and misses some. The table lists around 1,000,000 clones, approximately 75% of them singletons, with approximately 0.95% in the top ten. Findings of the study overall: Naive CD4 clonotype sharing across a few donors was about 5%. Only blood was sampled, and tissue TCR repertoires likely differ from blood ones.

CDR1 and CDR2 from the germline V gene are SGDLS and YYNGEE. Unmatched junction bases numbered 2, after V lost 4 bases and J lost 3 bases. This CDR3 comprises 13 residues. On this clone itself: Its antigen is still unknown.

The chain couples TRBV9 to TRBJ2-7; 9 bases are a match to TRBD2. Sequenced: memory CD4+ T cells from PBMCs. Described subset: CD45RA-negative fraction. The receptor was derived from a man younger than 35 in good health. Some clones in this sample may be carry-over from other donors' samples. CDR3 DNA: TGTGCCAGCAGCAATAGCGGGAGCTACGAGCAGTACTTC. It codes for CASSNSGSYEQYF.